Below are 30 T cell receptor beta chains sequenced from a single sample in a study of T cells in Graves' hyperthyroidism and ophthalmopathy. RNA transcripts gave rise to amplified TCR beta CDR3 regions. TCR CDR3 underwent first-round RT-PCR with the HTBI primer set. Via MiXCR, TCRdb re-called the multiplex PCR reads, giving one row per CDR3 protein. This sample has 370,000 or so distinct CDR3 sequences, with roughly 12% found just once. Specimen: blood. The receptors originated from a man aged 25 to 40 with Graves' hyperthyroidism that later progressed to Graves' ophthalmopathy.

This clonotype was detected ten times or more. The genes are TRBV28 and TRBJ1-5, with D perhaps TRBD1 (6 bases). The CDR3 length is 14 residues. From germline, CDR1 is MDHEN and CDR2 SYDVKM. The germline V and J ends were trimmed by 3 bases and 9 bases, with 15 bases remaining between them. The CDR3 loop reads CASSLNLGAGPQHF. The CDR3 nucleotides are TGTGCCAGCAGTTTGAATTTGGGGGCCGGGCCCCAGCATTTT.

The chain links TRBV2 to TRBJ2-2; no reliable D call. V was pared by 1 base and J by 5 bases, with 14 bases between. CDR1 is SNHLY, CDR2 FYNNEI, per germline. The CDR3 extends over 16 amino acids. DNA for the CDR3: TGTGCCAGCAGTGAAGTCCTAGATACTTATACCGGGGAGCTGTTTTTT. Its translation: CASSEVLDTYTGELFF.

This clonotype was observed many times. The chain recombines TRBV28 with TRBJ1-1; no clear D. The CDR3 is 10 residues long. Trimming removed 3 bases from V and 8 bases from J, with 4 bases in between. Germline V lookup: CDR1 MDHEN, CDR2 SYDVKM. CDR3 amino acids: CASSFREAFF. CDR3 nucleotide sequence: TGTGCCAGCAGTTTCCGGGAAGCTTTCTTT.

This clonotype has a handful of counts. The rearrangement joins TRBV7-9 to TRBJ2-7; TRBD1 might be the D (6 bases). Trimming took off 5 bases at V and 2 bases at J, with 13 bases between the two ends. CDR3 size: 14 residues. From germline, CDR1 is SEHNR and CDR2 FQNEAQ (reference sequence). The CDR3 nucleotides read TGTGCCAGCAGCCCCCAGGGGTCGGCCTACGAGCAGTACTTC. Encoded protein: CASSPQGSAYEQYF.

The rearrangement joins TRBV12-3 or TRBV12-4 to TRBJ1-3; a weak D match, TRBD1 (5 bases). V shed 7 bases and J shed 3 bases, with 19 bases lying between them. This CDR3 comprises 16 residues. CDR3 loop: CASTPGRGEGGNTIYF. The CDR3, as DNA: TGTGCCAGCACCCCTGGGAGGGGAGAAGGTGGAAACACCATATATTTT.

This clonotype was detected only a few times. J is TRBJ2-7 and V is TRBV3-1, with 10 bases matching TRBD2. Losses at the gene ends were 2 bases for V and 4 bases for J; bases not matched to a gene: 5. The CDR3 extends over 15 amino acids. From germline, CDR1 is LGHDT and CDR2 YNNKEL (reference sequence). The CDR3 DNA is TGTGCCAGCAGCCAATTTATACTAGCGGGGTACGAGCAGTACTTC. Its protein product is CASSQFILAGYEQYF.

In its sample, this clonotype was seen many times. The chain links TRBV6-1 to TRBJ1-6; 8 bases are a match to TRBD1. This CDR3 region has 15 residues. Trimming took 7 bases from V and 3 from J; bases not matched to a gene: 5. CDR1 and CDR2 from the germline V gene are MNHNS and SASEGT. The CDR3, as DNA: TGTGCCAGCACCAGGACAGGGAACTATAATTCACCCCTCCACTTT. Translation gives CASTRTGNYNSPLHF.

This clonotype was seen repeatedly, ten times or more. This chain uses TRBV2 with TRBJ1-2; 8 nucleotides match TRBD1. With V trimmed by 7 bases and J by 6 bases, 10 bases remained unmatched. Germline assignment: CDR1 SNHLY and CDR2 FYNNEI. CDR3 length: 14 amino acids. The CDR3 DNA is TGTGCCAGCAATTACCAGGGGGCGCGTAATGGCTACACCTTC. It encodes CASNYQGARNGYTF.

J is TRBJ1-1 and V is TRBV7-9, with D tentatively TRBD1 (6 bases). V dropped 5 bases and J dropped 9 bases, with 19 bases sitting between them. CDR1 and CDR2 from the germline V gene are SEHNR and FQNEAQ (reference sequence). This CDR3 has 14 amino acids. CDR3 bases: TGTGCCAGCAGCCTAGTCGGGGGGCGCGATAAAGCTTTCTTT. Translating gives CASSLVGGRDKAFF.

This clonotype was observed at least ten times. The chain combines TRBV7-8 with TRBJ1-5; D unclear. The V end lost 1 base, the J end lost 6 bases, and 16 bases lay between the germline ends. The CDR3 is 16 residues long. Germline values: CDR1 SGHVS, CDR2 FQNEAQ. The CDR3 sequence: CASSLVGKGLGQPQHF. DNA of the CDR3: TGTGCCAGCAGCTTAGTGGGTAAGGGTTTAGGTCAGCCCCAGCATTTT.

This clonotype was counted a few times. The chain employs TRBV10-1 and TRBJ2-7, with TRBD1 matching 8 bases. Germline lookup yields CDR1 WNHNN and CDR2 SYGVQD (reference sequence). The CDR3 runs 14 residues. Trimming removed 2 bases from V and 2 bases from J; junction bases left unmatched: 2. The CDR3 DNA reads as TGCGCCAGCAGTGAGGGGGGACAGGCCTACGAGCAGTACTTC. It specifies CASSEGGQAYEQYF.

This clonotype was observed at least ten times. The rearrangement joins TRBV12-3 or TRBV12-4 to TRBJ2-3; D may be TRBD2 (6 bases). V was pared by 6 bases and J by 2 bases, with 12 bases between. The CDR3 contains 14 residues. This chain's CDR3 is CASSKTSFTDTQYF. The CDR3 region has the DNA TGTGCCAGCAGCAAGACTAGTTTCACAGATACGCAGTATTTT.

This clonotype has at least ten counts. The rearrangement joins TRBV5-1 to TRBJ2-3, with D hard to call. Trimming removed 4 bases from V and 0 bases from J, with 15 bases in between. The germline V gene encodes CDR1 SGHRS and CDR2 YFSETQ. The length of the CDR3 is 16 residues. The CDR3 region has the DNA TGCGCCAGCAGCAGGTGGACGGCAACTAGCACAGATACGCAGTATTTT. Translated: CASSRWTATSTDTQYF.

This clonotype was seen ten or more times. V usage is TRBV7-2 and J usage is TRBJ1-1, with D perhaps TRBD1 (6 bases). Trimming left V 5 bases short and J 11 bases short, with 15 bases between. The CDR3 has 12 amino acids. The germline CDR1 and CDR2 sequences are SGHTA and FQGNSA. CDR3 sequence (DNA): TGTGCCAGCAGCCCCACGAAGGGGGTTGCTTTCTTT. It specifies CASSPTKGVAFF.

V usage is TRBV4-1 and J usage is TRBJ1-1, with D possibly TRBD1 on 6 matching bases. This CDR3 has 15 residues. CDR1 and CDR2 from the germline V gene are MGHRA and YSYEKL. V was trimmed by 2 bases and J by 4 bases, leaving 14 bases between them. The CDR3 is CASSQTENRATEAFF. As DNA, the CDR3 is TGCGCCAGCAGCCAAACTGAGAACAGGGCCACTGAAGCTTTCTTT.

This clonotype turned up a few times. The chain employs TRBV20-1 and TRBJ2-4, with D possibly TRBD2 on 5 matching bases. The CDR3 loop spans 14 amino acids. CDR1 and CDR2 (germline): DFQATT, SNEGSKA (reference sequence). Between the trimmed V and J ends, which lost 0 bases and 3 bases, there was a span of 9 bases. CDR3 protein: CSARDLEGKNIQYF. As DNA, the CDR3 is TGCAGTGCTAGAGATCTAGAGGGCAAAAACATTCAGTACTTC.

This clonotype came up many times. Since a much larger clone is just one base distant, this may be a read error. The chain combines TRBV28 with TRBJ1-5; D remains unclear. Germline CDR1 and CDR2: MDHEN and SYDVKM. CDR3 length: 13 amino acids. CDR3 region: CVSTPVVDQPQHF. CDR3 bases: TGTGTCAGCACCCCTGTGGTGGATCAGCCCCAGCATTTT.

J is TRBJ1-6 and V is TRBV5-1; 10 nucleotides line up with TRBD1. This CDR3 has 16 amino acids. J lost 5 bases, V lost 4 bases, and 6 bases had no gene match. The V gene's germline CDR1 is SGHRS and CDR2 YFSETQ. The CDR3 protein is CASSARTGGNNSPLHF. The DNA for the CDR3 is TGCGCCAGCAGCGCGCGGACAGGGGGTAATAATTCACCCCTCCACTTT.

This clonotype was counted many times. In nucleotides, the CDR3 is TGCAGTGAGGCGGGGACTAGCACAGATACGCAGTATTTT. Amino acids: CSEAGTSTDTQYF. The chain combines TRBV20-1 with TRBJ2-3; D may be TRBD2 (6 bases). The CDR3 is 13 amino acids. Deletions cut 7 bases from V and 0 bases from J, with 11 bases between. The germline CDR1 and CDR2 sequences are DFQATT and SNEGSKA (reference sequence).

Many counts were recorded for this clonotype. This chain's CDR3 is CASKAEKGGNYGYTF. CDR3 coding DNA: TGTGCCAGCAAGGCCGAGAAGGGGGGAAACTATGGCTACACCTTC. The chain carries TRBV2 and TRBJ1-2; D is perhaps TRBD1 (6 bases). The germline V and J ends were trimmed by 7 bases and 2 bases, with 17 bases remaining between them. The CDR3 is made up of 15 amino acids. Germline V CDR1 and CDR2: SNHLY, FYNNEI.

About this clonotype: Mismatch with germline at one junction end may stem from a read error. The chain employs TRBV7-7 and TRBJ2-1, with D hard to call. The V gene's germline CDR1 is SSHAT and CDR2 FNYEAQ (reference sequence). The CDR3 length is 13 residues. The CDR3, as DNA: TGTGCTAGCAGCTTAGCTCGAGTTGATGAGCAGTTCTTC. This encodes CASSLARVDEQFF.

This clonotype appeared a few times. Mismatch with germline at one junction end may stem from a read error. CDR3 sequence (DNA): TGTGCCGGCAGTTTCGGCTGGAACACTGAAGCTTTCTTT. Translated: CAGSFGWNTEAFF. V and J are TRBV28 and TRBJ1-1; no clear D. CDR1 and CDR2 (germline): MDHEN, SYDVKM. The CDR3 contains 13 residues.

This clonotype came up many times. The chain couples TRBV28 to TRBJ2-7; D may be TRBD2 (6 bases). The CDR3 sequence is 11 residues long. V lost 11 bases and J lost 6, with 14 bases in between. Germline values: CDR1 MDHEN, CDR2 SYDVKM. As DNA, the CDR3 is TGTGCCGGCTCGCGGGGAAGCGAGCAGTACTTC. It yields the protein CAGSRGSEQYF.

The CDR3 DNA reads as TGCGCCAGCGGGTGGGCCCACGGGAATGAGCAGTTCTTC. Translating gives CASGWAHGNEQFF. This chain connects TRBV10-1 to TRBJ2-1; D ambiguous. The V end lost 8 bases, the J end lost 7 bases, and 15 bases lay between the germline ends. CDR3 length: 13 amino acids. Germline CDR1 and CDR2: WNHNN and SYGVQD (reference sequence).

This clonotype was seen many times. The chain joins TRBV2 to TRBJ2-2; weak D call: TRBD2 (7 bases). Germline lookup yields CDR1 SNHLY and CDR2 FYNNEI. The CDR3 totals 16 residues. V lost 4 bases and J lost 5, with 17 bases in between. The CDR3 DNA reads TGTGCCAGCAGTGCGGGTGGGGGGGCCTCTACCGGGGAGCTGTTTTTT. Its translation is CASSAGGGASTGELFF.

Ten or more counts support this clonotype. This chain links TRBV6-1 with TRBJ1-5; 7 positions match TRBD1. The CDR3 runs to 18 residues. Germline lookup yields CDR1 MNHNS and CDR2 SASEGT. The junction had 16 bases not matched to a gene; V was cut back by 6 bases and J by 2 bases. CDR3 sequence reads: CASRTYSNRGSRNQPQHF. The CDR3 DNA is TGTGCCAGCAGGACTTATTCTAACAGGGGTAGTCGCAATCAGCCCCAGCATTTT.

Written as DNA, the CDR3 is TGTGCCACCAGCAGAGGAGGAAATCCACAGGTTTTGGTCACTGAAGCTTTCTTT. Translating gives CATSRGGNPQVLVTEAFF. The V gene is TRBV15, the J gene TRBJ1-1, with D perhaps matching TRBD1 (5 bases). Trimming took off 1 base at V and 4 bases at J, with 22 bases between the two ends. Germline CDR1 LNHNV, CDR2 YYDKDF (reference sequence). The CDR3 covers 18 residues. The full variable domain, rest sourced from reference TRBV15 and TRBJ1-1, is DAMVIQNPRYQVTQFGKPVTLSCSQTLNHNVMYWYQQKSSQAPKLLFHYYDKDFNNEADTPDNFQSRRPNTSFCFLDIRSPGLGDTAMYLCATSRGGNPQVLVTEAFFGQGTRLTVV.

This rearrangement joins TRBV20-1 to TRBJ2-3; TRBD2 aligns across 11 bases. Germline V gene data show CDR1 as DFQATT and CDR2 as SNEGSKA (reference sequence). The CDR3 is made up of 16 amino acids. J gave up 4 bases and V 6 bases, and 12 bases lay outside the gene matches. Here the CDR3 DNA reads TGCAGTGCGAACCTTATAGCGGGGGGGCCTGCAGATACGCAGTATTTT. Amino acids: CSANLIAGGPADTQYF.

This clonotype was detected many times. V gene TRBV2 combines with J gene TRBJ2-5; 9 positions agree with TRBD2. CDR3 size: 14 residues. CDR1 and CDR2 (germline): SNHLY, FYNNEI. With 3 bases clipped from V and 5 bases from J, the junction kept 4 bases outside the gene matches. DNA of the CDR3: TGTGCCAGCAGTGATCCCACTAGCGGGGAGACCCAGTACTTC. It specifies CASSDPTSGETQYF.

This chain connects TRBV18 to TRBJ2-1; 7 nucleotides match TRBD2. CDR1 and CDR2 (germline): KGHSH, LQKENI. Trimming at V came to 4 bases and at J to 0 bases, leaving 9 bases not matched to a gene. The length of the CDR3 is 17 residues. The CDR3 DNA is TGTGCCAGCTCACATCTCCAAGCGGGGAGCTCCTACAATGAGCAGTTCTTC. Protein sequence: CASSHLQAGSSYNEQFF.